Listed below are T cell receptor beta chains from one sample, sequenced in a study of OX40 agonist ivuxolimab in advanced cancers. Clones were read by immunoSEQ multiplex PCR, and TCRdb kept only the in-frame ones, dropping some. The sample includes 60,000 to 85,000 clones, roughly 90% of them seen just once. The sequencing here drew on CD4+ or CD8+ T cells sorted from blood, taken in a trial of the OX40 agonist ivuxolimab. The receptors here all came from an adult with an advanced solid tumor such as melanoma, head and neck, liver or kidney cancer. CDR3s leave out the opening cysteine and the closing phenylalanine or tryptophan. Fields, in order: V gene, J gene, CDR3 length, CDR3 protein.

>TRBV6-1|TRBJ2-3|13
ASTIAERSPDTQY
>TRBV28|TRBJ1-2|14
ASRQAGTGGYYGYT
>TRBV5-3|TRBJ1-6|15
ARRKDRLFSYNSPLH
>TRBV7-9|TRBJ2-1|10
ASSLAPGGQF
>TRBV27|TRBJ1-2|16
ASSLFQGRGGTYYGYT
>TRBV19|TRBJ2-7|11
ASTSGLTYEQY
>TRBV27|TRBJ1-2|13
ASSATRGAAYGYT
>TRBV7-2|TRBJ1-5|13
ASSISRETGQPQH
>TRBV7-2|TRBJ2-3|15
ASSSRASGKGTDTQY
>TRBV5-6|TRBJ1-4|12
ASSLQGAYEKLF
>TRBV7-9|TRBJ1-4|14
ASSLGSGTENEKLF
>TRBV30|TRBJ1-5|11
AWSGDRGEPQH
>TRBV4-3|TRBJ2-3|17
ASSQDPGASGGATDTQY
>TRBV7-9|TRBJ2-3|12
ASSTGQGGDTQY
>TRBV19|TRBJ1-5|12
ASSTTGGDQPQH
>TRBV11-1|TRBJ2-1|14
ASSPEGQQPYNEQF
>TRBV28|TRBJ1-1|15
ASSLLPGQASFTEAF
>TRBV5-1|TRBJ1-1|14
ASSLGTGGADTEAF
>TRBV19|TRBJ1-5|13
ASSRGRGSNQPQH
>TRBV30|TRBJ2-7|11
AWKETGYYEQY
>TRBV27|TRBJ2-1|14
ASSRFSGTSYNEQF
>TRBV21-1|TRBJ2-1|14
ASSGHTPGSYNEQF
>TRBV18|TRBJ1-5|13
ASSPGTGGNQPQH
>TRBV30|TRBJ2-7|11
AWGPGQVYEQY
>TRBV5-1|TRBJ1-6|13
ASSFSGQGNSPLH
>TRBV28|TRBJ1-5|13
ASSSQGGRNQPQH
>TRBV7-2|TRBJ2-7|12
ASSSMTGSDEQY
>TRBV5-5|TRBJ2-2|12
ASAGTINTGELF
>TRBV19|TRBJ1-2|10
ASSIENHGYT
>TRBV25-1|TRBJ2-1|10
ASMRGGWEQF
>TRBV7-9|TRBJ1-3|12
ASSLGAEGNTIY
>TRBV7-2|TRBJ2-5|12
ASSLILAKETQY
>TRBV7-2|TRBJ2-1|13
ASSLEWSSYNEQF
>TRBV29-1|TRBJ1-5|10
SVEDPSQPQH
>TRBV7-8|TRBJ2-5|12
ASMVVAGREEQY
>TRBV9|TRBJ2-7|14
ASNERGDLSAYEQY
>TRBV19|TRBJ1-3|11
ASTYWTGNTIY
>TRBV19|TRBJ1-1|12
ASSTQGANTEAF
>TRBV6-5|TRBJ2-1|11
ASSLVGVDEQF
>TRBV18|TRBJ1-5|13
ASSPQTGSVQPQH
>TRBV18|TRBJ2-3|11
ASSPGRADTQY
>TRBV11-2|TRBJ1-3|15
ASSPQQGLASGNTIY
>TRBV6-5|TRBJ2-1|12
ASSLRQAYNEQF
>TRBV29-1|TRBJ1-5|13
SVEDGYYSNQPQH
>TRBV27|TRBJ1-4|14
ASSITRAGTYEKLF
>TRBV18|TRBJ1-1|12
ASSSPGGDTEAF
>TRBV15|TRBJ1-6|12
ATSILGLGGALH
>TRBV7-2|TRBJ2-1|10
ASSLRTGEQF
>TRBV30|TRBJ2-7|12
AWSVGGAQDEQY
>TRBV6-1|TRBJ2-7|13
ASSALAGDSYEQY
>TRBV6-5|TRBJ2-1|9
ASRQVNEQF